This entry is about one T cell receptor beta chain. The CDR3 is 15 residues long. Trimming removed 0 bases from V and 4 bases from J; junction bases left unmatched: 6. Germline CDR1 is SGDLS and CDR2 is YYNGEE. In the study's own analysis: From reference gene primer amplification, estimates of nucleated cell counts were derived. Generated by immunoSEQ multiplex PCR, the TCRdb table keeps only in-frame clones and is missing some. V and J calls and clone size are copied from that table; D and trimming were computed from the DNA. This sample yields about 240,000 clones, of which 86% are seen a single time; roughly a tenth belongs to the top ten. Recruited during active infection, patients (from Seattle) were subsequently followed longitudinally. This specimen comes from a study of blood T cell repertoires in COVID-19. At the level of the study: Specimens from acute and convalescent COVID-19 originated in the United States, Italy and Spain. Sources were T cells, B-cell-depleted T cells, or PBMCs; the material itself was cDNA or gDNA.

Sequencing was carried out using peripheral blood. This TCR was recovered from a woman aged 45-65 years with COVID-19, enrolled during active disease. This chain joins TRBV9 and TRBJ2-5; 7 bases align to TRBD2. The CDR3: CASSVALGGAETQYF. CDR3 bases: TGTGCCAGCAGCGTAGCTCTGGGAGGGGCAGAGACCCAGTACTTC. Drawing the rest from reference TRBV9 and TRBJ2-5, the complete variable domain is DSGVTQTPKHLITATGQRVTLRCSPRSGDLSVYWYQQSLDQGLQFLIQYYNGEERAKGNILERFSAQQFPDLHSELNLSSLELGDSALYFCASSVALGGAETQYFGPGTRLLVL.